A single sample gave rise to the 24 T cell receptor beta chains below, sequenced in a study of blood T cell repertoires in COVID-19. Sequencing was performed with immunoSEQ multiplex PCR; in TCRdb, only in-frame clones are kept and a portion is missing. The sample has approximately 260,000 clones; almost 90% are singletons. Sequenced material: peripheral blood. The receptors were sampled from a woman aged 55-70 years with COVID-19, enrolled during active disease.

The rearrangement joins TRBV4-3 to TRBJ2-2, with 8 bases matching TRBD1. V was clipped by 2 bases and J by 5 bases; unmatched bases: 7. Germline loops: CDR1 LGHNA, CDR2 YSLEER. The CDR3 runs to 16 residues. The CDR3 coding sequence is TGCGCCAGCAGCCAACGCGGACAGGGTGGGACCGGGGAGCTGTTTTTT. Protein sequence: CASSQRGQGGTGELFF.

The V call is TRBV10-3, the J call TRBJ1-2, with 9 bases matching TRBD1. The germline gives CDR1 ENHRY, CDR2 SYGVKD. This CDR3 region has 14 residues. Trimming took 5 bases from V and 5 from J; bases not matched to a gene: 6. CDR3 sequence: CAISTTGGLYGYTF. In DNA form, the CDR3 reads TGTGCCATCAGTACGACAGGGGGGTTATATGGCTACACCTTC.

The J gene is TRBJ1-2, the V gene TRBV29-1; D might be TRBD1 (5 bases). CDR1 and CDR2 (germline): SQVTM, ANQGSEA. Trimming removed 3 bases at V and 3 bases at J, with 8 bases between. There are 12 residues in the CDR3. The CDR3 nucleotides are TGCAGCGTTGACAGGGAAGACTATGGCTACACCTTC. Translating gives CSVDREDYGYTF. Full variable domain (outside the CDR3, taken from reference TRBV29-1 and TRBJ1-2): SAVISQKPSRDICQRGTSLTIQCQVDSQVTMMFWYRQQPGQSLTLIATANQGSEATYESGFVIDKFPISRPNLTFSTLTVSNMSPEDSSIYLCSVDREDYGYTFGSGTRLTVV.

The genes are TRBV6-5 and TRBJ2-7; 8 nucleotides line up with TRBD1. The CDR3 extends over 13 amino acids. CDR1 MNHEY and CDR2 SVGAGI come from the germline V gene. V shed 5 bases, J shed 5 bases, and the junction held 5 bases outside the gene matches. CDR3 nucleotides: TGTGCCAGCAGTCGGACAGGGCCGGACGAGCAGTACTTC. Its protein is CASSRTGPDEQYF.

The J gene is TRBJ1-5, the V gene TRBV23-1, with D possibly being TRBD1 (6 bases). TRBV23-1 is reported as an ORF; its role is uncertain. V dropped 7 bases and J dropped 6 bases, with 22 bases sitting between them. The CDR3 runs to 16 residues. In DNA form, the CDR3 reads TGCGCCAGCACTCGCCCAGGGGCCCTGCTAGGTCAGCCCCAGCATTTT. Its protein is CASTRPGALLGQPQHF.

J is TRBJ1-5 and V is TRBV6-4, with unresolved D. The CDR3 sequence is 13 residues long. Deletions cut 5 bases from V and 3 bases from J, with 8 bases between. The germline V gene has CDR1 MRHNA and CDR2 SNTAGT. The CDR3 nucleotides are TGTGCCAGCAGTAGTGAGCACAATCAGCCCCAGCATTTT. This encodes CASSSEHNQPQHF.

The CDR3 loop is CASSRGTVRTDTQYF. The CDR3 DNA reads as TGTGCCAGCAGCAGGGGGACAGTCCGCACAGATACGCAGTATTTT. The V call is TRBV7-9, the J call TRBJ2-3, with 7 positions matching TRBD1. After removal of 5 bases from V and 1 base from J, the junction contained 6 bases not matched to a gene. This CDR3 is 15 amino acids long. Germline values: CDR1 SEHNR, CDR2 FQNEAQ (reference sequence).

V is TRBV6-2 or TRBV6-3 and J is TRBJ2-2; 10 nucleotides line up with TRBD1. CDR1 and CDR2 (germline): MNHEY, SVGEGT. The CDR3 has 15 amino acids. After removal of 5 bases from V and 9 bases from J, the junction contained 9 bases not matched to a gene. This chain's CDR3 is CASSLSGTGARELFF. DNA of the CDR3: TGTGCCAGCAGTCTCTCCGGGACAGGGGCCCGGGAGCTGTTTTTT.

The gene calls are TRBV19 and TRBJ1-2, with 7 positions matching TRBD1. Germline V lookup: CDR1 LNHDA, CDR2 SQIVND (reference sequence). Trimming removed 4 bases from V and 2 bases from J; junction bases left unmatched: 1. This CDR3 has 13 amino acids. CDR3 coding DNA: TGTGCCAGTAGTACGGGACAGAACTATGGCTACACCTTC. Translated: CASSTGQNYGYTF.

The chain combines TRBV3-1 (or the pseudogene TRBV3-2) with TRBJ2-7, with D perhaps TRBD1 (6 bases). Trimming pared 1 base from V and 2 bases from J, leaving 12 bases between. The CDR3 length is 15 residues. The V gene's germline CDR1 is LGHDT and CDR2 YNNKEL (reference sequence). CDR3 sequence reads: CASSQVGRGAYEQYF. The CDR3 DNA follows: TGTGCCAGCAGCCAAGTCGGCAGGGGAGCCTACGAGCAGTACTTC.

The chain links TRBV6-5 to TRBJ1-4; weak D call: TRBD1 (5 bases). V lost 0 bases, J lost 6 bases, and 11 bases lay in between. The CDR3 contains 15 residues. In germline, CDR1 is MNHEY, CDR2 SVGAGI. Here the CDR3 reads CASSYSGAGDEKLFF. CDR3 nucleotides: TGTGCCAGCAGTTACTCTGGGGCCGGTGATGAAAAACTGTTTTTT.

The chain is built from TRBV7-2 and TRBJ2-1, with 8 bases matching TRBD1. V dropped 5 bases and J dropped 0; count of bases not matched to a gene: 15. From germline, CDR1 is SGHTA and CDR2 FQGNSA. The CDR3 contains 19 residues. In nucleotides, the CDR3 is TGTGCCAGCAGCCAGTTCAGGGGGCGCCAATTAATCTCCTACAATGAGCAGTTCTTC. Translation: CASSQFRGRQLISYNEQFF. Variable domain in full (rest from reference TRBV7-2 and TRBJ2-1): GAGVSQSPSNKVTEKGKDVELRCDPISGHTALYWYRQSLGQGLEFLIYFQGNSAPDKSGLPSDRFSAERTGGSVSTLTIQRTQQEDSAVYLCASSQFRGRQLISYNEQFFGPGTRLTVL.

For this clone: The same CDR3 also results from other DNA sequences found in this sample. The chain couples TRBV19 to TRBJ2-3; D might be TRBD2 (6 bases). The CDR3 extends over 13 amino acids. Trimming removed 3 bases from V and 6 bases from J, with 10 bases in between. From germline, CDR1 is LNHDA and CDR2 SQIVND (reference sequence). In DNA form, the CDR3 reads TGTGCCAGTAGTATCGGCCGGGGGGATACGCAGTATTTT. Translating it yields CASSIGRGDTQYF.

About this clone: One end of the junction fails to match germline, which may point to a read error. The genes are TRBV6-6 and TRBJ1-1; D gene ambiguous. Per germline, CDR1 MNHNY and CDR2 SVGAGI (reference sequence). This CDR3 comprises 16 residues. CDR3 sequence reads: CASSDSTFQENTEAFF. CDR3 DNA sequence: TGTGCCAGCAGTGACTCTACTTTTCAGGAGAACACTGAAGCTTTCTTT.

This chain links TRBV11-2 with TRBJ2-1; D gene unclear. Germline CDR1 and CDR2: SGHAT and FQNNGV. V was trimmed by 5 bases and J by 3 bases, leaving 8 bases between them. CDR3 size: 13 residues. CDR3 sequence reads: CASSVTYYNEQFF. Here the CDR3 DNA reads TGTGCCAGCAGCGTAACTTACTACAATGAGCAGTTCTTC. Using reference TRBV11-2 and TRBJ2-1 for the parts outside the CDR3, the full variable domain is EAGVAQSPRYKIIEKRQSVAFWCNPISGHATLYWYQQILGQGPKLLIQFQNNGVVDDSQLPKDRFSAERLKGVDSTLKIQPAKLEDSAVYLCASSVTYYNEQFFGPGTRLTVL.

The CDR3 here is CASSLADQGTEAFF. CDR3 coding DNA: TGTGCCAGCAGCTTGGCCGATCAGGGAACCGAAGCTTTCTTT. V is TRBV5-5 and J is TRBJ1-1; D may be TRBD1 (5 bases). CDR3 length: 14 amino acids. The germline V gene encodes CDR1 SGHKS and CDR2 YYEKEE (reference sequence). The V and J ends lost 0 bases and 8 bases respectively, with 14 bases between them.

The chain couples TRBV19 to TRBJ2-5; 7 bases map to TRBD1. The CDR3 length is 13 residues. The ends lost 4 bases at V and 3 bases at J; junction bases unmatched: 2. Germline CDR1 and CDR2: LNHDA and SQIVND (reference sequence). Here the CDR3 reads CASSNTGEETQYF. The DNA of the CDR3 is TGTGCCAGTAGTAACACAGGGGAAGAGACCCAGTACTTC.

The chain uses TRBV7-9 and TRBJ2-2, with TRBD2 as a possible D gene (6 bases). Trimming took 6 bases from V and 1 from J, leaving 12 bases between them. CDR3 length: 15 amino acids. Germline CDR1 is SEHNR and CDR2 is FQNEAQ (reference sequence). The CDR3 bases are TGTGCCAGCAGGGTTGGGAGGCAGAACACCGGGGAGCTGTTTTTT. Amino acids: CASRVGRQNTGELFF.

The chain employs TRBV7-2 and TRBJ1-1; weak D call: TRBD1 (5 bases). This CDR3 is 14 amino acids long. CDR1 is SGHTA and CDR2 is FQGNSA in the germline V gene. V was trimmed by 4 bases and J by 1 base, leaving 10 bases between them. The CDR3 reads CASSWAQGNTEAFF. CDR3 bases: TGTGCCAGCAGCTGGGCCCAGGGGAACACTGAAGCTTTCTTT.

The chain uses TRBV20-1 and TRBJ1-4, with a possible D match to TRBD1 (5 bases). Germline V gene data show CDR1 as DFQATT and CDR2 as SNEGSKA (reference sequence). V was cut by 7 bases and J by 5 bases, with 8 bases left in between. There are 11 residues in the CDR3. The CDR3 spells CSGQRNEKLFF. In DNA form, the CDR3 reads TGCAGTGGACAGAGGAATGAAAAACTGTTTTTT.

This clone was seen once. The chain uses TRBV6-5 and TRBJ1-3, with D perhaps matching TRBD1 (6 bases). CDR3 length: 15 residues. V was clipped by 0 bases and J by 4 bases, with 10 bases between them. Germline V CDR1 and CDR2: MNHEY, SVGAGI. The chain's CDR3 is CASSYSLTGGNTIYF. CDR3 sequence (DNA): TGTGCCAGCAGTTACTCCCTCACAGGGGGAAACACCATATATTTT.

The chain links TRBV6-1 to TRBJ1-2; TRBD1 is a possible D gene (6 bases). Per germline, CDR1 MNHNS and CDR2 SASEGT. Trimming pared 5 bases from V and 5 bases from J, leaving 15 bases between. The CDR3 consists of 14 residues. The CDR3 spells CASSSGQPYYGYTF. The CDR3 region has the DNA TGTGCCAGCAGTTCCGGACAGCCATATTATGGCTACACCTTC.

This chain connects TRBV24-1 to TRBJ1-4, with TRBD1 identical over 8 bases. V lost 5 bases, J lost 10 bases, and 11 bases stayed unmatched. CDR1 and CDR2 (germline): KGHDR, SFDVKD. There are 15 residues in the CDR3. The CDR3 is CATSALDRVEVKLFF. The CDR3 nucleotides are TGTGCCACCAGTGCCTTGGACAGGGTTGAGGTAAAACTGTTTTTT.

The chain recombines TRBV15 with TRBJ2-5; D is possibly TRBD1 (5 bases). The CDR3 extends over 13 amino acids. The V gene's germline CDR1 is LNHNV and CDR2 YYDKDF (reference sequence). The V end lost 8 bases, the J end lost 5 bases, and 15 bases lay between the germline ends. CDR3 residues: CATCQGAGETQYF. CDR3 DNA sequence: TGTGCCACCTGCCAGGGCGCAGGGGAGACCCAGTACTTC.